This is a list of T cell receptor beta chains from one sample in a study of shared clonotypes between healthy human individuals. The protocol was immunoSEQ multiplex PCR, while the TCRdb copy is restricted to in-frame clones and leaves out a portion. The sample lists about 2.4 million clones; approximately 93% were seen once. Sample: naive CD4+ T cells from PBMCs. Receptors were obtained from a man aged 18 to 30 in good health. Some clones in this sample may be carry-over from other donors' samples. Each CDR3 is given with its conserved first and last residue. The D gene is left open where the match is weak. A row's size may be missing; if present it is once, few, many or a size class.

CDR3 DNA: TGCGCCAGCAGTCAAGGACAGGCCTCCTCCTACGAGCAGTACTTC; CDR3 protein: CASSQGQASSYEQYF; clone size: few; D gene: TRBD1; V gene: TRBV23-1; J gene: TRBJ2-7; CDR3 length: 15
CDR3 DNA: TGTGCCAGCAGCTTAAGGCCAGCCCTTCCTTCTGGGGCCAACGTCCTGACTTTC; CDR3 protein: CASSLRPALPSGANVLTF; clone size: NA; D gene: NA; V gene: TRBV7-8; J gene: TRBJ2-6; CDR3 length: 18
CDR3 DNA: TGTGCCAGCAGCCCCTCCGGGACTAGCTCCTACAATGAGCAGTTCTTC; CDR3 protein: CASSPSGTSSYNEQFF; clone size: NA; D gene: TRBD2; V gene: TRBV7-9; J gene: TRBJ2-1; CDR3 length: 16
CDR3 DNA: TGTGCCAGCAGCTTGGGACAGGGGGCCTACGAGCAGTACTTC; CDR3 protein: CASSLGQGAYEQYF; clone size: NA; D gene: TRBD1; V gene: TRBV7-3; J gene: TRBJ2-7; CDR3 length: 14
CDR3 DNA: TGTACCAGCAGATATCGGCAGGGGCAAGATACGCAGTATTTT; CDR3 protein: CTSRYRQGQDTQYF; clone size: NA; D gene: NA; V gene: TRBV2; J gene: TRBJ2-3; CDR3 length: 14
CDR3 DNA: TGTGCCAGCAGCGGGACAGTGGGCACTGAAGCTTTCTTT; CDR3 protein: CASSGTVGTEAFF; clone size: few; D gene: TRBD1; V gene: TRBV6-5; J gene: TRBJ1-1; CDR3 length: 13
CDR3 DNA: TGTGCCAGGCCGGGACTAAATGGAGAAGCCGGGGAGCTGTTTTTT; CDR3 protein: CARPGLNGEAGELFF; clone size: NA; D gene: TRBD2; V gene: TRBV6-6; J gene: TRBJ2-2; CDR3 length: 15
CDR3 DNA: TGTGCCATCAGTGAAAGGGCAGGAGAAGGTGGCTACACCTTC; CDR3 protein: CAISERAGEGGYTF; clone size: NA; D gene: NA; V gene: TRBV10-3; J gene: TRBJ1-2; CDR3 length: 14
CDR3 DNA: TGTGCCACCCACTTCGGGGTAGCGGGAGTCCCCGTTACCGGGGAGCTGTTTTTT; CDR3 protein: CATHFGVAGVPVTGELFF; clone size: NA; D gene: TRBD2; V gene: TRBV19; J gene: TRBJ2-2; CDR3 length: 18
CDR3 DNA: TGTGCCAGCAGCGTTCAGGGTTGGAGCAATCAGCCCCAGCATTTT; CDR3 protein: CASSVQGWSNQPQHF; clone size: NA; D gene: NA; V gene: TRBV6-1; J gene: TRBJ1-5; CDR3 length: 15
CDR3 DNA: TGTGCCTGGAGTCTAGGGACTAGAACGTACGAGCAGTACTTC; CDR3 protein: CAWSLGTRTYEQYF; clone size: NA; D gene: TRBD2; V gene: TRBV30; J gene: TRBJ2-7; CDR3 length: 14
CDR3 DNA: TGTGCCAGCAGTTCCGGACTAGCCAAGGCCCACGAGCAGTACTTC; CDR3 protein: CASSSGLAKAHEQYF; clone size: NA; D gene: TRBD2; V gene: TRBV27; J gene: TRBJ2-7; CDR3 length: 15
CDR3 DNA: TGTGCCAGCAGCTTAGTTGGGACAGGGGTCCACGAGCAGTACTTC; CDR3 protein: CASSLVGTGVHEQYF; clone size: NA; D gene: TRBD1; V gene: TRBV7-2; J gene: TRBJ2-7; CDR3 length: 15
CDR3 DNA: TGTGCCAGCAGTTTAGTTGTTGAGGCTTACGAGCAGTACTTC; CDR3 protein: CASSLVVEAYEQYF; clone size: NA; D gene: NA; V gene: TRBV28; J gene: TRBJ2-7; CDR3 length: 14
CDR3 DNA: TGCGCCAGCAGCCAAGACCGCGGGGGTAATTCACCCCTCCACTTT; CDR3 protein: CASSQDRGGNSPLHF; clone size: NA; D gene: NA; V gene: TRBV4-3; J gene: TRBJ1-6; CDR3 length: 15
CDR3 DNA: TGTGCCTGGGTCCCTCGACTAGCGGGAAGGAGAAAGTACTTC; CDR3 protein: CAWVPRLAGRRKYF; clone size: NA; D gene: TRBD2; V gene: TRBV30; J gene: TRBJ2-7; CDR3 length: 14
CDR3 DNA: TGTGCCAGCAGCCCAGGACAGGGCGAGACCCAGTACTTC; CDR3 protein: CASSPGQGETQYF; clone size: NA; D gene: TRBD1; V gene: TRBV7-3; J gene: TRBJ2-5; CDR3 length: 13
CDR3 DNA: TGCAGCGTCCCGGGACAGGGTGGTCCCGGGGAGCTGTTTTTT; CDR3 protein: CSVPGQGGPGELFF; clone size: NA; D gene: TRBD1; V gene: TRBV29-1; J gene: TRBJ2-2; CDR3 length: 14
CDR3 DNA: TGTGCCAGCAGCTTAACTAGCGGGACCCACAATGAGCAGTTCTTC; CDR3 protein: CASSLTSGTHNEQFF; clone size: NA; D gene: TRBD2; V gene: TRBV11-2; J gene: TRBJ2-1; CDR3 length: 15
CDR3 DNA: TGTGCCAGCAACAGGGATGTCACCGGGGAGCTGTTTTTT; CDR3 protein: CASNRDVTGELFF; clone size: NA; D gene: NA; V gene: TRBV2; J gene: TRBJ2-2; CDR3 length: 13
CDR3 DNA: TGTGCCAGCTGTACGGGGGGCGAAAAACTGTTTTTT; CDR3 protein: CASCTGGEKLFF; clone size: NA; D gene: NA; V gene: TRBV6-5; J gene: TRBJ1-4; CDR3 length: 12
CDR3 DNA: TGCGCCAGCACTCCGCCGTCTGGCTATGGCTACACCTTC; CDR3 protein: CASTPPSGYGYTF; clone size: NA; D gene: NA; V gene: TRBV5-1; J gene: TRBJ1-2; CDR3 length: 13
CDR3 DNA: TGCAGTGCTAGCCAAGCAATATCTCAGTACTTC; CDR3 protein: CSASQAISQYF; clone size: NA; D gene: NA; V gene: TRBV20-1; J gene: TRBJ2-5; CDR3 length: 11
CDR3 DNA: TGTGCCAGCAGGCCTGGGACAGGAGCAACTAATGAAAAACTGTTTTTT; CDR3 protein: CASRPGTGATNEKLFF; clone size: NA; D gene: TRBD1; V gene: TRBV28; J gene: TRBJ1-4; CDR3 length: 16
CDR3 DNA: TGTGCCAGTCAGGGACAGGCCTATGGCTACACCTTC; CDR3 protein: CASQGQAYGYTF; clone size: NA; D gene: TRBD1; V gene: TRBV19; J gene: TRBJ1-2; CDR3 length: 12
CDR3 DNA: TGTGCCTGGAGGGGTTTAGGACAGGCCCATGGGGAGCAGTACTTC; CDR3 protein: CAWRGLGQAHGEQYF; clone size: NA; D gene: TRBD1; V gene: TRBV30; J gene: TRBJ2-7; CDR3 length: 15
CDR3 DNA: TGTGCCAGCAGTGAGGGGTTGATTACAGGGCAGGGATTAGAGACCCAGTACTTC; CDR3 protein: CASSEGLITGQGLETQYF; clone size: NA; D gene: NA; V gene: TRBV2; J gene: TRBJ2-5; CDR3 length: 18
CDR3 DNA: TGTGCCAGCAGTTTTTTTTCGGCACAGGGCTATAATTCACCCCTCCACTTT; CDR3 protein: CASSFFSAQGYNSPLHF; clone size: NA; D gene: NA; V gene: TRBV27; J gene: TRBJ1-6; CDR3 length: 17
CDR3 DNA: TGCGCCAGCAGCTTGGGAGGGACAGGCCTGCTTAACTATGGCTACACCTTC; CDR3 protein: CASSLGGTGLLNYGYTF; clone size: NA; D gene: TRBD1; V gene: TRBV5-1; J gene: TRBJ1-2; CDR3 length: 17
CDR3 DNA: TGTGCCAGCTCACCGACAGGGGTAAGCAATCAGCCCCAGCATTTT; CDR3 protein: CASSPTGVSNQPQHF; clone size: NA; D gene: TRBD1; V gene: TRBV18; J gene: TRBJ1-5; CDR3 length: 15
CDR3 DNA: TGTGCCAGCAGCTTATCCAGACCGCCTGGAAACACCATATATTTT; CDR3 protein: CASSLSRPPGNTIYF; clone size: NA; D gene: NA; V gene: TRBV7-8; J gene: TRBJ1-3; CDR3 length: 15
CDR3 DNA: TGTGCCAGTTCCCTAGGGCCCGCTGAAGCTTTCTTT; CDR3 protein: CASSLGPAEAFF; clone size: NA; D gene: NA; V gene: TRBV19; J gene: TRBJ1-1; CDR3 length: 12
CDR3 DNA: TGCGCCAGCAGCCACGAACAGCGATACAATGAGCAGTTCTTC; CDR3 protein: CASSHEQRYNEQFF; clone size: NA; D gene: NA; V gene: TRBV5-1; J gene: TRBJ2-1; CDR3 length: 14
CDR3 DNA: TGTGCCAGCAGTGGAAGAGGGGACAGTTACACTGAAGCTTTCTTT; CDR3 protein: CASSGRGDSYTEAFF; clone size: NA; D gene: TRBD1; V gene: TRBV25-1; J gene: TRBJ1-1; CDR3 length: 15
CDR3 DNA: TGCGCCAGCAGGGCGACCGGGACTAGCGGGAGAGATCGCTACAATGAGCAGTTCTTC; CDR3 protein: CASRATGTSGRDRYNEQFF; clone size: NA; D gene: TRBD2; V gene: TRBV5-1; J gene: TRBJ2-1; CDR3 length: 19
CDR3 DNA: TGCGCCAGCAGCCCGGGCAATGACCGGGACAATGAGCAGTTCTTC; CDR3 protein: CASSPGNDRDNEQFF; clone size: NA; D gene: NA; V gene: TRBV5-1; J gene: TRBJ2-1; CDR3 length: 15
CDR3 DNA: TGTGCCAGCAGCTCCGCTAGCGGGCAAGAGACCCAGTACTTC; CDR3 protein: CASSSASGQETQYF; clone size: NA; D gene: TRBD2; V gene: TRBV5-4; J gene: TRBJ2-5; CDR3 length: 14
CDR3 DNA: TGTGCCAGCAGGACACCAAGCGGGAATCGCGATACGCAGTATTTT; CDR3 protein: CASRTPSGNRDTQYF; clone size: NA; D gene: TRBD2; V gene: TRBV28; J gene: TRBJ2-3; CDR3 length: 15